This entry lists 4 T cell receptor beta chains sequenced from one sample in a study of cytomegalovirus exposure and HLA in healthy donors listed by TCRdb under 2017. The receptor library was made with the immunoSEQ multiplex PCR assay. The multiplex PCR relied on a mix of 60 forward primers for TCR Vbeta segments and 13 reverse primers for TCR Jbeta segments. Drawn from immuneACCESS, this table holds only the in-frame rearrangements with V and J called that TCRdb kept. Clones are partly lost; checked studies trace under half to an unresolved V gene and leave the rest unexplained. In all, the sample holds 100,000 to 150,000 clones, and more than 8% of those were seen once. Jointly, the top ten make up 5.5% of the sample. The sequencing input was PBMCs. These receptors were obtained from a man aged 40-50 years in good health and CMV-seronegative.

This clone was recorded a few times. The genes are TRBV2 and TRBJ1-2, with 8 bases fitting TRBD1. The CDR3 has 15 residues. V lost 0 bases and J lost 6; bases outside the gene matches: 6. Germline V lookup: CDR1 SNHLY, CDR2 FYNNEI. The CDR3 nucleotides are TGTGCCAGCAGTGAAGCCCCAGGGGGCGGGGATGGCTACACCTTC. Translating it yields CASSEAPGGGDGYTF.

This clone turned up a few times. At one end the junction does not follow the germline gene, possibly because of a read error. The V call is TRBV11-2, the J call TRBJ1-2, with D unresolved. This CDR3 comprises 13 residues. Germline assignment: CDR1 SGHAT and CDR2 FQNNGV. The CDR3 sequence: CASSLVAGYRYTF. CDR3 in DNA: TGTGCCAGCAGCTTAGTGGCGGGCTATCGCTACACCTTC. Complete variable domain (other parts from reference TRBV11-2 and TRBJ1-2): EAGVAQSPRYKIIEKRQSVAFWCNPISGHATLYWYQQILGQGPKLLIQFQNNGVVDDSQLPKDRFSAERLKGVDSTLKIQPAKLEDSAVYLCASSLVAGYRYTFGSGTRLTVV.

This chain joins TRBV28 and TRBJ1-2, with no clear D. The CDR3 runs 14 residues. The germline CDR1 and CDR2 sequences are MDHEN and SYDVKM. Trimming cost V 2 bases and J 7 bases, with 14 bases left between them. The CDR3: CASSLKSGSRGYTF. Here the CDR3 DNA reads TGTGCCAGCAGTTTAAAGTCAGGATCTCGTGGCTACACCTTC.

This clone was seen a handful of times. CDR3 in amino acids: CASSPGLASTDTQYF. In DNA form, the CDR3 reads TGTGCCAGCAGCCCGGGACTAGCTAGCACAGATACGCAGTATTTT. The rearrangement uses TRBV7-9 and TRBJ2-3; 9 bases are shared with TRBD2. CDR1 SEHNR and CDR2 FQNEAQ come from the germline V gene (reference sequence). With V trimmed by 5 bases and J by 0 bases, 3 bases remained unmatched. This CDR3 region has 15 residues.